The rows below give T cell receptor beta chains drawn from one sample of a study of low-dose radiotherapy and immunotherapy resistance in tumors. One entry per CDR3 protein results from TCRdb running MiXCR on the reads. There are tens of thousands of distinct CDR3 sequences in the sample; 20% to 25% occur only once, and roughly 13% lies in the top ten. The sequences come from PBMCs, collected after low-dose radiotherapy plus immunotherapy. These receptor sequences come from a female donor with ovarian cancer. CDR3s include the opening cysteine and the closing phenylalanine or tryptophan. A D gene is named only where the DNA matches it firmly. Expanded clones get a size class; other rows say once, few or many, or leave the size out.

cdr3_nt	cdr3_aa	clone_size	d_call	v_call	j_call
TGCAGCACCCGACTTAGCGGGGGGGGCCATGAGCAGTTCTTC	CSTRLSGGGHEQFF	many	TRBD2	TRBV29-1	TRBJ2-1
TGTGCCTGGAGCACTAGTCCCGGGACATGGACTGAAGCTTTCTTT	CAWSTSPGTWTEAFF	-	-	TRBV30	TRBJ1-1
TGTGCCAGCAGCACATTGCGACAGGGTTACAATGAGCAGTTCTTC	CASSTLRQGYNEQFF	-	TRBD1	TRBV5-5	TRBJ2-1
TGTGCTAGTGCCGACCCAGGGACAGACTATGGCTACACCTTC	CASADPGTDYGYTF	-	TRBD1	TRBV12-5	TRBJ1-2
TGTGCCAGCAGCCAAGTTCCCTTAAACTATGGCTACACCTTC	CASSQVPLNYGYTF	many	-	TRBV4-2	TRBJ1-2
TGTGCCAGCAGCTTGGATAGGGGCAATAATAATTCACCCCTCCACTTT	CASSLDRGNNNSPLHF	few	-	TRBV5-6	TRBJ1-6
TGTGCCAGTAGTATAAGCGGGGCAGGGGGCTATGGCTACACCTTC	CASSISGAGGYGYTF	many	TRBD1	TRBV19	TRBJ1-2
-	CASTNQTSMYLCASTTHPNEQFF	-	-	TRBV5-4	TRBJ2-1
TGTGCCAGCAGCTTAAAGACGAACACCGGGGAGCTGTTTTTT	CASSLKTNTGELFF	many	-	TRBV7-3	TRBJ2-2
TGTGCCAGCAGCGTTTTAGCGGAGCTCTCCTACGAGCAGTACTTC	CASSVLAELSYEQYF	many	-	TRBV9	TRBJ2-7
TGTGCCAGCAGCATTACAGGGCCTTCCTACAATGAGCAGTTCTTC	CASSITGPSYNEQFF	many	-	TRBV7-2	TRBJ2-1
TGTGCCAGCTCACCAGGGCAGTTGAATGGCTACACCTTC	CASSPGQLNGYTF	few	-	TRBV18	TRBJ1-2
TGTGCCAGCAGCTTACCTTCTGGTTTTCTGGGAGGCGAAGAGACCCAGTACTTC	CASSLPSGFLGGEETQYF	many	-	TRBV7-2	TRBJ2-5
TGTGCCAGTAGTCGAGCTCAGGGGGCGAACACCGGGGAGCTGTTTTTT	CASSRAQGANTGELFF	many	TRBD1	TRBV19	TRBJ2-2
TGTGCCTCGTCGGGGGCTGGCTATGGCTACACCTTC	CASSGAGYGYTF	-	-	TRBV30	TRBJ1-2
TGTGCCAGCAGCTTAGGACAGATAAATCAGCCCCAGCATTTT	CASSLGQINQPQHF	-	-	TRBV5-4	TRBJ1-5
TGTGCCACCGGGCGGGGGAGGGGTCGCTATGGCTACACCTTC	CATGRGRGRYGYTF	many	-	TRBV27	TRBJ1-2
TGTGTCAGCAGCTTTTTAACGGGCGTAGCGGGAACTTACAATGAGCAGTTCTTC	CVSSFLTGVAGTYNEQFF	-	TRBD2	TRBV11-3	TRBJ2-1
TGTGCCAGCAGTCAACTGACTAGCGGACGCGGGGAGCTGTTTTTT	CASSQLTSGRGELFF	once	TRBD2	TRBV6-2/TRBV6-3	TRBJ2-2
TGTGCCAGCAGTTCGCGACAGGTTGGCAATGAGCAGTTCTTC	CASSSRQVGNEQFF	many	-	TRBV6-2/TRBV6-3	TRBJ2-1
TGTGCCAGCAGCCTTGGCGGTGCTGGAAACACCATATATTTT	CASSLGGAGNTIYF	many	-	TRBV3-1	TRBJ1-3
TGCAGTGCTCGACAGGGGACCTCCTCTTTAATTAGCGGCTACACCTTC	CSARQGTSSLISGYTF	many	TRBD1	TRBV20-1	TRBJ1-2
TGTGCCAGTAGCCGTAGCTCCTACAATGAGCAGTTCTTC	CASSRSSYNEQFF	many	-	TRBV19	TRBJ2-1
TGTGCCAGTAGTACTATGGGTCCAGGGGCTGAAAAACTGTTTTTT	CASSTMGPGAEKLFF	many	-	TRBV19	TRBJ1-4
TGCGCCAGCAGCGTTACAGGGGCTGGGGGAGCCAAAAACATTCAGTACTTC	CASSVTGAGGAKNIQYF	many	TRBD1	TRBV5-1	TRBJ2-4
TGTGCCACCAGTGATTTGCTCAGGGACGGAGATACGCAGTATTTT	CATSDLLRDGDTQYF	many	-	TRBV24-1	TRBJ2-3
TGTGCCAGCAGCCCGGGACAGGGAGGAATCACTGAAGCTTTCTTT	CASSPGQGGITEAFF	many	TRBD1	TRBV3-1	TRBJ1-1
TGTGCCAGCAGCCTCCGGGTAGCGGGGGTATACAATGAGCAGTTCTTC	CASSLRVAGVYNEQFF	-	TRBD2	TRBV9	TRBJ2-1
TGCGCCAGCAGCTTGCCCCGACAAAGCTCCTACAATGAGCAGTTCTTC	CASSLPRQSSYNEQFF	-	-	TRBV5-1	TRBJ2-1
TGTGCCATCAGTGAGGTTGGGGTCTCCTACGAGCAGTACTTC	CAISEVGVSYEQYF	many	-	TRBV10-3	TRBJ2-7
TGTGCCAGCAGCCAAGTCCCGGGACGCCAAGAGACCCAGTACTTC	CASSQVPGRQETQYF	many	-	TRBV3-1	TRBJ2-5
TGTGCCAGCAGTTGGGTACGGGGGGTTGGGGTCGGCGAGCAGTACTTC	CASSWVRGVGVGEQYF	-	TRBD2	TRBV6-6	TRBJ2-7
TGTGCCAGCAGCCCGGGACAGGTCTATGGCTACACCTTC	CASSPGQVYGYTF	many	TRBD1	TRBV7-2	TRBJ1-2
TGCAGCGTTGAGAGGACAGGGAACACTGAAGCTTTCTTT	CSVERTGNTEAFF	-	TRBD1	TRBV29-1	TRBJ1-1
TGTGCCAGCAGCGTAGGTACCGGGGGCGAGCAGTTCTTC	CASSVGTGGEQFF	-	-	TRBV9	TRBJ2-1
TGTGCCTGGACCCCAGGTCTCAATCAGCCCCAGCATTTT	CAWTPGLNQPQHF	-	-	TRBV30	TRBJ1-5
TGTGCCAGCAGTACATGGGGCCTGAATGAGCAGTTCTTC	CASSTWGLNEQFF	-	-	TRBV2	TRBJ2-1
TGTGCCAGCAGCCGAAATCAGGGGAAGGAGACCCAGTACTTC	CASSRNQGKETQYF	many	-	TRBV3-1	TRBJ2-5
TGTGCCAGCACCAAAAAGACAGGGTTCGGCAATCAGCCCCAGCATTTT	CASTKKTGFGNQPQHF	many	TRBD1	TRBV28	TRBJ1-5
TGTGCCAGCAGTTTCTTGGGTGAAGCTTTCTTT	CASSFLGEAFF	many	-	TRBV12-3/TRBV12-4	TRBJ1-1
TGTGCCAGCAGTGACCCAGGGCTTGGCACTGAAGCTTTCTTT	CASSDPGLGTEAFF	-	-	TRBV6-1	TRBJ1-1
TGTGCCAGCAGCCTTGACAGGGCTGGGGCCAACGTCCTGACTTTC	CASSLDRAGANVLTF	many	TRBD1	TRBV4-2	TRBJ2-6
TGTGCCAGCAAACCCGGGAGCTTAAAACAGTTCTTC	CASKPGSLKQFF	-	-	TRBV12-3/TRBV12-4	TRBJ2-1
TGTGCCAGCAGTTTGGGAACCCAGGGGACCCTGATTGCAGATACGCAGTATTTT	CASSLGTQGTLIADTQYF	many	-	TRBV28	TRBJ2-3
TGTGCCAGCAGTTACGCCCGGGACAGGGGCTCTGGGGCCAACGTCCTGACTTTC	CASSYARDRGSGANVLTF	-	TRBD1	TRBV6-5	TRBJ2-6
TGCAGTGCTAGAGACCTACTAGGTTCCTACGAGCAGTACTTC	CSARDLLGSYEQYF	many	-	TRBV20-1	TRBJ2-7
TGCAGTGCTTATTCGACAGGGGGCATAGCAACTAATGAAAAACTGTTTTTT	CSAYSTGGIATNEKLFF	many	TRBD1	TRBV20-1	TRBJ1-4
TGTGCCAGTAGTCCCCGACAGATTCTTAAAGGACAGCCCCAGCATTTT	CASSPRQILKGQPQHF	many	-	TRBV19	TRBJ1-5
TGTGCCAGCAGCCAAGGGGGCGGGAGCAGCGATACGCAGTATTTT	CASSQGGGSSDTQYF	many	TRBD2	TRBV4-2	TRBJ2-3
TGTGCCACCAGCAGGTTGGCTAGTGGTCGCTACGAGCAGTACTTC	CATSRLASGRYEQYF	many	-	TRBV15	TRBJ2-7